The rows below give T cell receptor beta chains drawn from one sample of a study of T cells after yellow fever vaccination. TCRdb analysed the 5' RACE reads with MiXCR anew, one entry per CDR3 protein. The data show some 350,000 distinct CDR3 sequences, approximately 3.9% seen once. The sample consisted of PBMCs, taken 5 days after the yellow fever booster vaccination. The origin of the receptors is a man between 18 and 35 years old who received the YFV17D yellow fever vaccine. The conserved cysteine and the conserved F or W are not part of the CDR3 here. Fields, in order: J gene, V gene, CDR3 protein.

>TRBJ1-6|TRBV12-3/TRBV12-4
ASSRQQGNNSPLH
>TRBJ2-1|TRBV14
ASSHAGEQF
>TRBJ2-2|TRBV5-1
ASSPGQINTGELF
>TRBJ2-3|TRBV3-1
ASSQEATDTQY
>TRBJ1-3|TRBV7-8
ASSPVLRSLGAGNTIY
>TRBJ2-1|TRBV30
AWSRESYNEQF
>TRBJ1-5|TRBV10-3
ASHPGTNQPQH
>TRBJ2-5|TRBV15
ATSRVRGQRNRETQY
>TRBJ2-5|TRBV5-1
ASSLRGDQETQY
>TRBJ2-3|TRBV27
ASSLLSTDTQY
>TRBJ2-1|TRBV11-2
ATGPRGGYNEQF
>TRBJ1-5|TRBV18
ASSPTGNNQPQH
>TRBJ1-2|TRBV6-5
ASSYSPDAAANYGYT
>TRBJ1-1|TRBV6-2/TRBV6-3
ASSLADRFRAEAF
>TRBJ2-5|TRBV14
ASSHVYETQY
>TRBJ1-2|TRBV10-3
AISDREIVGYGYT
>TRBJ2-1|TRBV4-3
ASSQDPGTSGAYNEQF
>TRBJ1-5|TRBV2
ASSEFGVKDDQPQH
>TRBJ1-1|TRBV6-5
ATLHTDTTEAF
>TRBJ2-5|TRBV4-1
ASSQDVIGQETQY
>TRBJ1-1|TRBV20-1
SASRATEAF
>TRBJ1-2|TRBV7-8
ASSEIRQDTYGYT
>TRBJ1-5|TRBV30
AWSPLNPGQPQH
>TRBJ2-5|TRBV7-2
ASSLAQGRLETQY
>TRBJ2-1|TRBV7-8
ASTLFFAGGSRNEQF
>TRBJ2-1|TRBV14
ASSQDEVPWDEQF